The next 18 T cell receptor beta chains were all read from a single sample in a study of graft-versus-host responses after intestinal transplantation. The assay was immunoSEQ multiplex PCR, and TCRdb's table has in-frame clones only and misses some. This table has 99,000 or so clones, roughly 92% appearing once. Antigen specificity for these receptors is unknown. The sample was unstimulated CD8+ T cells sorted from spleen or lymph node cells, taken before transplant. These receptors were collected from a human donor who was the organ donor for an intestinal transplant.

The V gene is TRBV6-1, the J gene TRBJ2-1; the match to TRBD2 covers 10 bases. The CDR3 spans 17 residues. V was pared by 2 bases and J by 5 bases, with 9 bases of the junction left unmatched. Germline-derived CDR1 and CDR2 are MNHNS and SASEGT. CDR3 region: CASSEYDSGGTNNEQFF. The CDR3 DNA is TGTGCCAGCAGTGAATACGATAGCGGGGGGACCAACAATGAGCAGTTCTTC.

Here the CDR3 DNA reads TGTGCCAGCAGCGCCGGACTAGCGGGGCGGGAAAGTACCGGGGAGCTGTTTTTT. Amino acids: CASSAGLAGRESTGELFF. This rearrangement joins TRBV9 to TRBJ2-2, with TRBD2 matching 12 bases. The trim removed 3 bases at V and 5 bases at J, leaving 11 bases unmatched. Germline V CDR1 and CDR2: SGDLS, YYNGEE. CDR3 length: 18 residues. The whole variable domain, remainder taken from reference TRBV9 and TRBJ2-2, is DSGVTQTPKHLITATGQRVTLRCSPRSGDLSVYWYQQSLDQGLQFLIQYYNGEERAKGNILERFSAQQFPDLHSELNLSSLELGDSALYFCASSAGLAGRESTGELFFGEGSRLTVL.

The chain recombines TRBV28 with TRBJ2-7; 9 nucleotides match TRBD1. The V segment lost 10 bases and the J segment 7 bases; nucleotides outside the gene matches: 14. The CDR3 length is 14 residues. Germline assignment: CDR1 MDHEN and CDR2 SYDVKM. For the CDR3, the DNA is TGTGCCACCACTTTATGGACAGGGGTGCGGGAGCAGTACTTC. Residues: CATTLWTGVREQYF.

This clone appeared a few times. The V call is TRBV6-5, the J call TRBJ2-7, with D possibly matching TRBD1 (5 bases). Trimming pared 6 bases from V and 3 bases from J, leaving 9 bases between. The CDR3 runs to 12 residues. Germline-derived CDR1 and CDR2 are MNHEY and SVGAGI. The CDR3 here is CASSLDSYEQYF. The CDR3 DNA reads TGTGCCAGCAGCCTCGACAGCTACGAGCAGTACTTC.

DNA for the CDR3: TGTGCCAGCAGCTTAAGCAGGGGAGCTACTAATGAAAAACTGTTTTTT. It is translated as CASSLSRGATNEKLFF. This chain connects TRBV13 to TRBJ1-4, with D tentatively TRBD1 (6 bases). The V gene lost 2 bases and the J gene lost 2 bases, with 12 bases spanning the gap. The CDR3 spans 16 residues. Germline CDR1 is PRHDT and CDR2 is FYEKMQ (reference sequence).

This chain connects TRBV6-1 to TRBJ2-1, with 14 bases identical to TRBD2. CDR3 size: 19 residues. Unmatched junction bases numbered 8, after V lost 2 bases and J lost 2 bases. Germline values: CDR1 MNHNS, CDR2 SASEGT. The CDR3 reads CASSERPGLAGEPYNEQFF. The CDR3 DNA reads TGTGCCAGCAGTGAAAGACCGGGACTAGCGGGAGAACCCTACAATGAGCAGTTCTTC.

The chain recombines TRBV30 with TRBJ2-7, with 10 bases that match TRBD1. Trimming cost V 5 bases and J 5 bases; bases outside gene matches: 9. The CDR3 consists of 14 residues. The germline gives CDR1 GTSNPN, CDR2 SVGIG (reference sequence). The CDR3 reads CAWGTGARGDEQYF. DNA of the CDR3: TGTGCCTGGGGGACAGGGGCCCGCGGGGACGAGCAGTACTTC.

The chain uses TRBV4-2 and TRBJ2-2; 10 bases match TRBD2. The CDR3 extends over 18 amino acids. Looked up from germline, CDR1 is LGHNA and CDR2 is YNFKEQ. The junction had 12 bases not matched to a gene; V was cut back by 4 bases and J by 4 bases. CDR3 DNA sequence: TGTGCCAGCAGCCCCGAGGAGCTAGCGGGGGCGGCCACCGGGGAGCTGTTTTTT. Amino acid sequence: CASSPEELAGAATGELFF.

The chain couples TRBV5-1 to TRBJ2-1; D gene uncertain. The CDR3 runs to 11 residues. Germline CDR1 SGHRS, CDR2 YFSETQ. V lost 4 bases, J lost 4 bases, and 3 bases lay in between. The CDR3: CASSLYNEQFF. In DNA, the CDR3 is TGCGCCAGCAGCCTGTACAATGAGCAGTTCTTC.

The rearrangement links TRBV27 to TRBJ1-1; TRBD1 matches 8 bases. This CDR3 has 15 amino acids. Germline CDR1 MNHEY, CDR2 SMNVEV (reference sequence). V trimming: 2 bases; J trimming: 4 bases; junction bases outside the gene matches: 6. CDR3 sequence reads: CASSLVQGASTEAFF. Here the CDR3 DNA reads TGTGCCAGCAGTTTAGTCCAGGGGGCCAGCACTGAAGCTTTCTTT.

The chain employs TRBV2 and TRBJ2-5; tentatively, D is TRBD2 (6 bases). Germline CDR1 SNHLY, CDR2 FYNNEI. Between the trimmed V and J ends, which lost 6 bases and 5 bases, there was a span of 25 bases. The length of the CDR3 is 17 residues. CDR3 nucleotide sequence: TGTGCCAGCAGCACAAATCCTGTGGAGGGATTGGGGGAGACCCAGTACTTC. This encodes CASSTNPVEGLGETQYF. The variable domain in full, with the rest retrieved from reference TRBV2 and TRBJ2-5, is EPEVTQTPSHQVTQMGQEVILRCVPISNHLYFYWYRQILGQKVEFLVSFYNNEISEKSEIFDDQFSVERPDGSNFTLKIRSTKLEDSAMYFCASSTNPVEGLGETQYFGPGTRLLVL.

Details on this clone: At one end, the junction sequence differs from germline, possibly due to a read error. This chain uses TRBV27 with TRBJ2-1, with D possibly being TRBD1 (6 bases). The CDR3 is 14 amino acids. Germline CDR1 MNHEY, CDR2 SMNVEV (reference sequence). CDR3 sequence (DNA): TGTGCCAGCAGTATATCCGGGACACCTAATGAGCAGTTCTTC. As protein: CASSISGTPNEQFF.

The chain uses TRBV28 and TRBJ2-3; D unclear. CDR3 size: 17 residues. The germline V gene encodes CDR1 MDHEN and CDR2 SYDVKM. The germline V and J ends were trimmed by 6 bases and 1 base, with 20 bases remaining between them. The CDR3 sequence is CASSLVQFRSGTDTQYF. The CDR3 DNA sequence: TGTGCCAGCAGCCTGGTACAGTTCAGAAGTGGCACAGATACGCAGTATTTT.

The chain links TRBV27 to TRBJ1-2; the match to TRBD1 covers 8 bases. Per the germline V gene, CDR1 is MNHEY and CDR2 is SMNVEV (reference sequence). There are 13 residues in the CDR3. V shed 3 bases and J 5 bases; nucleotides not matched to a gene: 2. CDR3 region: CASSFRTGYGYTF. The CDR3 coding sequence is TGTGCCAGCAGTTTTAGGACAGGGTATGGCTACACCTTC.

The chain uses TRBV4-1 and TRBJ2-1, with D perhaps TRBD1 (7 bases). CDR3 length: 16 amino acids. The V gene lost 0 bases and the J gene lost 6 bases, with 15 bases spanning the gap. Per the germline V gene, CDR1 is MGHRA and CDR2 is YSYEKL. CDR3 DNA: TGCGCCAGCAGCCAAGATCCAGGGGGGATAACCAATGAGCAGTTCTTC. This gives the protein CASSQDPGGITNEQFF.

The chain uses TRBV11-2 and TRBJ2-7, with TRBD1 matching over 10 bases. CDR1 and CDR2 from the germline V gene are SGHAT and FQNNGV. CDR3 size: 14 residues. V shed 7 bases, J shed 3 bases, and the junction held 6 bases outside the gene matches. The CDR3 DNA reads as TGTGCCAGCAACACGGGACAGGGGATCTACGAGCAGTACTTC. This encodes CASNTGQGIYEQYF.

V is TRBV5-1 and J is TRBJ1-2, with a weak D call TRBD1 (5 bases). The CDR3 contains 16 residues. The V and J ends lost 4 bases and 0 bases respectively, with 16 bases between them. CDR1 is SGHRS, CDR2 YFSETQ, per germline. CDR3 DNA: TGCGCCAGCAGCACAGGCCACCGAGACACTAACTATGGCTACACCTTC. Its translation is CASSTGHRDTNYGYTF. The full variable domain, its missing parts supplied by reference TRBV5-1 and TRBJ1-2, is KAGVTQTPRYLIKTRGQQVTLSCSPISGHRSVSWYQQTPGQGLQFLFEYFSETQRNKGNFPGRFSGRQFSNSRSEMNVSTLELGDSALYLCASSTGHRDTNYGYTFGSGTRLTVV.

The genes are TRBV2 and TRBJ2-1; TRBD1 matches at 9 bases. The V gene end was trimmed by 11 bases and the J gene end by 4 bases; junction bases not matched to a gene: 6. Germline V gene data show CDR1 as SNHLY and CDR2 as FYNNEI. The CDR3 sequence is 13 residues long. CDR3 loop: CACRDRVYNEQFF. CDR3 in DNA: TGTGCCTGCCGGGACAGGGTTTACAATGAGCAGTTCTTC.